This T cell receptor beta chain was identified during a study of blood T cell repertoires in COVID-19. Looking at the study overall: In each case, the material was cDNA or gDNA derived from T cells, B-cell-depleted T cells, or PBMCs.

Cohort allocation depended upon clinical history that participants reported. The CDR3 has 16 residues. Germline V CDR1 and CDR2: SGDLS, YYNGEE. The ends lost 3 bases at V and 1 base at J; junction bases unmatched: 5. Clones were read by immunoSEQ multiplex PCR, and TCRdb kept only the in-frame ones, dropping some. The repertoire holds about 250,000 clones, with roughly 80% as singletons. The sequenced sample consisted of PBMCs or T cells enriched from blood (not recorded which). The origin of this receptor is a middle-aged woman who had been exposed to COVID-19. The rearrangement uses TRBV9 and TRBJ1-1, with 11 bases aligning to TRBD1. DNA for the CDR3: TGTGCCAGCAGCGAGACCGGGACAGGGGGGAACACTGAAGCTTTCTTT. It specifies CASSETGTGGNTEAFF.